A selection of T cell receptor beta chains follows, all from one sample in a study of T cells of healthy individuals. Via MiXCR, TCRdb re-called the 5' RACE reads, giving one row per CDR3 protein. The sample comprises 85,000 to 100,000 distinct CDR3 sequences, roughly 18% of which are singletons, and around 6.4% rests with the top ten. These receptors all come from a human donor in good health. Both conserved end residues are part of each CDR3. D genes are given only for firm matches. Clone sizes are given selectively: once, few, many, or a class where the clone is expanded.

J: TRBJ2-5
size: .
V: TRBV11-2
D: .
CDR3: CASTIGDIYSETQYF
DNA: TGTGCCAGCACCATTGGGGACATTTACTCCGAGACCCAGTACTTC

J: TRBJ2-7
size: .
V: TRBV6-6
D: .
CDR3: CASSYSPSSYEQYF
DNA: TGTGCCAGCAGTTACAGTCCTAGCTCCTACGAGCAGTACTTC

J: TRBJ2-7
size: .
V: TRBV7-2
D: TRBD1
CDR3: CASSLDRTGVEQYF
DNA: TGTGCCAGCAGCTTAGATAGGACAGGGGTTGAGCAGTACTTC

J: TRBJ2-2
size: many
V: TRBV20-1
D: TRBD2
CDR3: CSARDPSGRAVTGELFF
DNA: TGCAGTGCTAGAGATCCTAGCGGGAGGGCCGTGACCGGGGAGCTGTTTTTT

J: TRBJ1-1
size: few
V: TRBV28
D: .
CDR3: CASSLSQPNTEAFF
DNA: TGTGCCAGCAGTTTAAGCCAGCCGAACACTGAAGCTTTCTTT

J: TRBJ2-7
size: few
V: TRBV7-2
D: TRBD1
CDR3: CASSLVGTGTYEQYF
DNA: TGTGCCAGCAGCTTAGTAGGGACAGGGACCTACGAGCAGTACTTC

J: TRBJ2-7
size: few
V: TRBV10-3
D: TRBD1
CDR3: CAISATGDRWEQYF
DNA: TGTGCCATCAGTGCGACAGGGGACCGCTGGGAGCAGTACTTC

J: TRBJ2-7
size: .
V: TRBV30
D: .
CDR3: CAWSVRQTYEQYF
DNA: TGTGCCTGGAGTGTACGACAGACCTACGAGCAGTACTTC

J: TRBJ1-2
size: .
V: TRBV12-3/TRBV12-4
D: .
CDR3: CASTKSGSLGGYTF
DNA: TGTGCCAGCACCAAATCCGGTTCGCTGGGGGGCTACACCTTC

J: TRBJ1-1
size: .
V: TRBV25-1
D: .
CDR3: CASSDRGRAEAFF
DNA: TGTGCCAGCAGTGACAGGGGCAGGGCTGAAGCTTTCTTT

J: TRBJ2-7
size: .
V: TRBV20-1
D: .
CDR3: CSAIYGSEQYF
DNA: TGCAGTGCTATTTATGGGAGCGAGCAGTACTTC

J: TRBJ2-2
size: many
V: TRBV29-1
D: .
CDR3: CSAPGGDGVTGELFF
DNA: TGCAGCGCTCCAGGAGGGGACGGCGTTACCGGGGAGCTGTTTTTT

J: TRBJ2-3
size: .
V: TRBV28
D: .
CDR3: CASRVTSTDTQYF
DNA: TGTGCCAGCAGGGTCACCAGCACAGATACGCAGTATTTT

J: TRBJ1-1
size: many
V: TRBV5-6
D: .
CDR3: CASSLPNTEAFF
DNA: TGTGCCAGCAGCCTGCCTAACACTGAAGCTTTCTTT

J: TRBJ2-7
size: .
V: TRBV6-2/TRBV6-3
D: .
CDR3: CASSRGLGQSPESYEQYF
DNA: TGTGCCAGCAGCCGGGGCCTCGGACAGTCCCCCGAAAGCTACGAGCAGTACTTC

J: TRBJ2-6
size: many
V: TRBV4-3
D: .
CDR3: CASSQERFISSGANVLTF
DNA: TGCGCCAGCAGCCAAGAGAGATTTATTTCCTCTGGGGCCAACGTCCTGACTTTC

J: TRBJ1-3
size: few
V: TRBV27
D: .
CDR3: CASSLRQNSGNTIYF
DNA: TGTGCCAGCAGTTTACGACAGAACTCTGGAAACACCATATATTTT

J: TRBJ2-3
size: .
V: TRBV5-1
D: .
CDR3: CASSLDLDTQYF
DNA: TGCGCCAGCAGCTTGGATCTAGATACGCAGTATTTT

J: TRBJ2-5
size: few
V: TRBV29-1
D: TRBD1
CDR3: CSVSPRGRREKETQYF
DNA: TGCAGCGTTTCCCCCAGGGGGCGTCGGGAAAAGGAGACCCAGTACTTC

J: TRBJ2-1
size: few
V: TRBV21-1
D: .
CDR3: CASSLDPQDAPYNEQFF
DNA: TGTGCCAGCAGCTTAGACCCGCAGGACGCCCCCTACAATGAGCAGTTCTTC

J: TRBJ1-1
size: .
V: TRBV9
D: TRBD1
CDR3: CASSARGYRGANTEAFF
DNA: TGTGCCAGCAGCGCACGCGGGTACAGGGGGGCTAACACTGAAGCTTTCTTT

J: TRBJ1-1
size: many
V: TRBV19
D: TRBD1
CDR3: CASTGQGIGAFF
DNA: TGTGCCAGTACCGGACAGGGGATAGGAGCTTTCTTT

J: TRBJ2-1
size: .
V: TRBV28
D: .
CDR3: CATVNNEQFF
DNA: TGTGCCACCGTGAACAATGAGCAGTTCTTC

J: TRBJ1-3
size: .
V: TRBV29-1
D: TRBD1
CDR3: CSVEGQEMDTIYF
DNA: TGCAGCGTTGAGGGACAGGAGATGGACACCATATATTTT

J: TRBJ1-6
size: .
V: TRBV5-1
D: TRBD1
CDR3: CASSQDRDDSPLHF
DNA: TGCGCCAGCAGCCAGGACAGGGATGATTCACCCCTCCACTTT

J: TRBJ1-3
size: once
V: TRBV9
D: .
CDR3: CASSSKGTGGYGNTIYF
DNA: TGTGCCAGCAGCTCCAAGGGAACGGGGGGCTATGGAAACACCATATATTTT

J: TRBJ2-3
size: .
V: TRBV4-1
D: TRBD2
CDR3: CASSPSGRGSDTQYF
DNA: TGCGCCAGCAGCCCTAGCGGGAGGGGGTCAGATACGCAGTATTTT

J: TRBJ1-2
size: .
V: TRBV4-3
D: TRBD1
CDR3: CASSQDQGGVYGYTF
DNA: TGCGCCAGCAGCCAAGATCAGGGGGGGGTCTATGGCTACACCTTC

J: TRBJ1-5
size: many
V: TRBV3-1
D: .
CDR3: CASSQDLLPGPQHF
DNA: TGTGCCAGCAGCCAAGATCTATTACCCGGGCCCCAGCATTTT

J: TRBJ2-5
size: few
V: TRBV9
D: .
CDR3: CASSPRGAGETQYF
DNA: TGTGCCAGCAGCCCCAGGGGGGCGGGAGAGACCCAGTACTTC

J: TRBJ2-3
size: few
V: TRBV7-2
D: .
CDR3: CASSHSVPGQVYTDTQYF
DNA: TGTGCCAGCAGCCATAGCGTTCCGGGGCAGGTTTACACAGATACGCAGTATTTT

J: TRBJ2-2
size: few
V: TRBV7-6
D: .
CDR3: CASSSARGAVELFF
DNA: TGTGCCAGCAGCTCCGCTCGGGGGGCGGTGGAGCTGTTTTTT

J: TRBJ2-3
size: few
V: TRBV3-1
D: .
CDR3: CASSQEGRGDSDTQYF
DNA: TGTGCCAGCAGCCAAGAAGGCAGGGGGGATTCAGATACGCAGTATTTT

J: TRBJ2-5
size: .
V: TRBV5-1
D: .
CDR3: CASSPGTRETQYF
DNA: TGCGCCAGCAGCCCCGGGACTCGAGAGACCCAGTACTTC

J: TRBJ1-6
size: few
V: TRBV6-5
D: .
CDR3: CASSYRTSSSYNSPLHF
DNA: TGTGCCAGCAGTTACAGGACGTCAAGCTCCTATAATTCACCCCTCCACTTT

J: TRBJ2-1
size: few
V: TRBV5-4
D: .
CDR3: CASSLNSLASYNEQFF
DNA: TGTGCCAGCAGCTTGAATAGCCTGGCTTCCTACAATGAGCAGTTCTTC

J: TRBJ1-3
size: many
V: TRBV4-1
D: TRBD1
CDR3: CASSQDRTGARNTIYF
DNA: TGCGCCAGCAGCCAAGATCGAACAGGGGCCCGAAACACCATATATTTT

J: TRBJ2-5
size: few
V: TRBV6-5
D: .
CDR3: CASRYYRDGETQYF
DNA: TGTGCCAGCAGGTACTACAGGGACGGAGAGACCCAGTACTTC

J: TRBJ2-3
size: few
V: TRBV2
D: TRBD1
CDR3: CAIPRQGATDTQYF
DNA: TGTGCCATCCCGAGACAGGGAGCCACAGATACGCAGTATTTT

J: TRBJ2-3
size: many
V: TRBV7-9
D: TRBD2
CDR3: CASSLGTSGTDTQYF
DNA: TGTGCCAGCAGCTTGGGGACTAGCGGAACAGATACGCAGTATTTT

J: TRBJ2-1
size: .
V: TRBV5-1
D: .
CDR3: CASSLQDGKNEQFF
DNA: TGCGCCAGCAGCTTGCAGGACGGGAAAAATGAGCAGTTCTTC

J: TRBJ1-5
size: few
V: TRBV7-2
D: .
CDR3: CASSPIGGMGQPQHF
DNA: TGTGCCAGCAGCCCTATCGGGGGGATGGGTCAGCCCCAGCATTTT

J: TRBJ2-5
size: .
V: TRBV4-3
D: .
CDR3: CASSQGLEETQYF
DNA: TGCGCCAGCAGCCAAGGCCTAGAAGAGACCCAGTACTTC

J: TRBJ1-6
size: .
V: TRBV19
D: .
CDR3: CASSVGYNSPLHF
DNA: TGTGCCAGTAGCGTGGGCTATAATTCACCCCTCCACTTT

J: TRBJ1-4
size: few
V: TRBV5-1
D: .
CDR3: CASSFARFPTNEKLFF
DNA: TGCGCCAGCAGCTTCGCGCGGTTTCCAACTAATGAAAAACTGTTTTTT

J: TRBJ1-6
size: many
V: TRBV6-1
D: .
CDR3: CASSGRGLNSPLHF
DNA: TGTGCCAGCAGTGGCAGGGGCCTGAATTCACCCCTCCACTTT

J: TRBJ1-1
size: many
V: TRBV7-9
D: .
CDR3: CASSPGLGGGLRTEAFF
DNA: TGTGCCAGCAGCCCCGGGTTGGGTGGGGGGCTGCGAACTGAAGCTTTCTTT

J: TRBJ2-3
size: .
V: TRBV5-1
D: TRBD2
CDR3: CASSFTSGADTQYF
DNA: TGCGCCAGCAGCTTTACTAGCGGAGCAGATACGCAGTATTTT

J: TRBJ2-1
size: few
V: TRBV27
D: .
CDR3: CASSSYLSSYNEQFF
DNA: TGTGCCAGCAGTTCCTACTTGAGCTCCTACAATGAGCAGTTCTTC

J: TRBJ1-5
size: many
V: TRBV7-2
D: TRBD1
CDR3: CASSWGQNHSNQPQHF
DNA: TGTGCCAGCAGCTGGGGACAGAACCATAGCAATCAGCCCCAGCATTTT